The sequence of this T cell receptor (beta chain) was determined in a study of hypomethylating agent response in myelodysplastic syndrome (dated by TCRdb to the early 2020s). The study in broad terms: The hypomethylating agents azacitidine (about 75% of the 11) or decitabine (3 of 11) were used to treat the patients. The cohort was composed of roughly ten male and a couple of female myelodysplastic syndrome patients. Roughly 6 patients responded with complete response or hematologic improvement, and 4 or 5 patients were non-responders. Patients had a mean age of approximately 67 +/- 5.9 years, and a diploid cytogenetic profile was the most common. Response was defined as complete response or hematologic improvement, and any patient who met neither criterion was considered a non-responder. The most frequent mutation was TET2, found in about 45% of the 11 patients. What the research found in general, with its limitations: Novel clonotypes appeared more often in responders, whereas non-responders had more contracted clonotypes after treatment. A possible recognition of novel MDS antigens by the shared GLIPH2 clusters was not confirmed and needs experimental validation. Only approximately 10 patients were analyzed, so the study cohort was small. After treatment with a hypomethylating agent, no significant changes in richness, rarefaction diversity or clonality were seen, whether all patients were considered together or each response group separately. The healthy control donors were not matched in age to the MDS patients, and this mismatch could have affected the comparison between MDS and healthy donors.

Receptor libraries were prepared by the immunoSEQ multiplex PCR assay. Survey resolution was used, with two replicates of approximately 200 ng each, totaling about 400 ng of DNA per sample. The hsTCRB kit detected rearranged TCRB sequences in genomic DNA using multiplex PCR primers targeting V and J genes. To amplify the CDR3 region, the first PCR ran for about 33 cycles with the QIAGEN Multiplex PCR Kit. Sample barcodes and Illumina adapters were attached to each replicate during a second PCR lasting about 8 cycles. Quantification of the pooled libraries was done with a QuantStudio 6 and the KAPA library quantification kit. Roughly 16 pM of pooled libraries were sequenced on an Illumina MiSeq with 156-cycle single-end reads and a 15-cycle index read. Under the source paper's analysis protocol: VDJdb annotation flagged about 1.7% of about 180,000 unique clonotypes as previously reported viral-epitope-specific. The immunoSEQ Data Assistant and immunoSEQ Analyzer converted raw reads into normalized, annotated TCRB repertoires. Clonotypes were analyzed with the immunarch R package version 0.6.5 and BioAnalyzer. Richness was estimated after downsampling every repertoire to the clone count of the smallest repertoire. Clonotypes were categorized as expanded, contracted or novel by Fisher's exact tests, where a novel clonotype had zero frequency before treatment. Significantly changed CDR3 beta sequences were clustered with GLIPH2 using simulation_depth=1000 and kmer_min_depth=3, and CDR3s shorter than five residues were excluded. TCRdb carries this immuneACCESS record with in-frame sequences only. Its versions omit some clonotypes, under half of them owing to an unresolved V gene in the studies checked, with the rest unexplained. The V and J calls and clone size come from that table; D and trimming were worked out from the DNA. Here the sample has approximately 2,700 clones; 82% occur a single time. Approximately 30% of the sample lies in the top ten.

Regarding this clone: Its cognate antigen has yet to be identified. The record has no base qualities; no much larger clone is one base away.

Bulk bone marrow was analyzed without sorting T-cell subsets. Immunosequencing of the TCR beta CDR3 regions was performed on bone marrow from 11 myelodysplastic syndrome patients before and after hypomethylating agent therapy. To track the repertoire longitudinally, every patient provided one baseline bone marrow along with two to three bone marrows taken at different post-treatment timepoints. Genomic DNA was isolated from whole bone marrow, and DNA quality was assessed with TapeStation, NanoDrop OneC and PicoGreen assays. CDR1 and CDR2 (SGHNT, YENEEA) derive from the germline V gene. Trimming costs V 0 bases and J 4 bases, and their ends lie 10 bases apart. There are 14 amino acids in the CDR3, from cysteine to phenylalanine inclusive. Of the read, only the CDR3 DNA is kept; its 42 bases are in frame from base 1.

The specimen comprised bone marrow, sampled before or after starting hypomethylating agent treatment for myelodysplastic syndrome (not recorded which). This TCR was recovered from a human donor with myelodysplastic syndrome. The sequence is built from TRBV11-3 and TRBJ2-7, with TRBD1 as a weak D call on 5 bases. The DNA is TGTGCCAGCAGCTTAGACCCGACAGAATACGAGCAGTACTTC. It translates as CASSLDPTEYEQYF.